This TCR beta chain was identified during a study of blood T cell repertoires in COVID-19. For the study at large: Sites across the United States, Italy and Spain contributed samples from acute and convalescent COVID-19.

Recovered Cohort 3 donors showed two negative PCRs, clearance, or symptom resolution. This clone was detected only a few times. V lost 7 bases, J lost 0 bases, and 12 bases lay in between. Germline lookup yields CDR1 SEHNR and CDR2 FQNEAQ (reference sequence). The CDR3 covers 14 residues. The protocol was immunoSEQ multiplex PCR, while the TCRdb copy is restricted to in-frame clones and leaves out a portion. The data contain 200,000 to 300,000 clones, roughly 86% of them singletons. The sequence derives from a woman under 30 who had recovered from COVID-19. This sequence joins TRBV7-9 and TRBJ1-1, with D tentatively TRBD1 (5 bases). Source material: PBMCs or T cells enriched from blood (not recorded which). CDR3 coding DNA: TGTGCCAGCACCTACTGGGGCGTGAACACTGAAGCTTTCTTT. Residues: CASTYWGVNTEAFF.